This TCR beta chain was recovered during a study of T cells expressing NK-cell markers. Study overall: The study sequenced eight donors, seven HCMV-seropositive and one seronegative.

5'RACE template switching with UMIs produced the TCR beta cDNA. TCRdb re-called the 5' RACE reads and catalogs CDR3 proteins one per entry, DNA excluded. The listing contains 400,000 to 550,000 distinct CDR3 sequences. Germline CDR1 reads LNHDA; CDR2 reads SQIVND (reference sequence). The CDR3 sequence is 16 residues long. Regarding this clonotype: Its antigen is not known.

Study-level points and caveats: Leadership of the CD3+CD56-NKG2C+ fraction also belonged to these clonotypes in several donors.

The rearrangement uses TRBV19 and TRBJ2-2. This sequence originates from a woman aged 18 to 75 in good health. The specimen was blood T cells: a sorted CD56 or NKG2C T cell subset, CD4+ or CD8+ T cells, or bulk PBMC T cells (not recorded which). CDR3 region: CASSKNGLSNTGELFF.